Sequencing of this T cell receptor beta chain was carried out in a study of blood T cell repertoires in COVID-19. Across the whole study: PBMCs, B-cell-depleted T cells, or T cells provided the cDNA or gDNA that made up the material.

Sequenced by immunoSEQ multiplex PCR; TCRdb stores in-frame clones only, minus some. The sample includes 200,000 to 250,000 clones, 70% to 90% of them seen just once. The CDR3 has 17 amino acids. Trimming at V came to 0 bases and at J to 4 bases, leaving 8 bases not matched to a gene. Germline CDR1 is LNHDA and CDR2 is SQIVND (reference sequence). The sample consisted of peripheral blood. The genes are TRBV19 and TRBJ2-2; 7 nucleotides agree with TRBD1. This sequence originates from a woman between 35 and 50 years old who had recovered from COVID-19. The CDR3 loop is CASSIDRGTEITGELFF. CDR3 bases: TGTGCCAGTAGTATAGATCGTGGGACAGAGATCACCGGGGAGCTGTTTTTT.